The T cell receptor (beta chain) described here comes from a study of T-cell reconstitution after alpha-beta-depleted transplantation in children. General study results and limits: At one year after transplant, newly produced T cells mostly accounted for T-cell counts and diversity.

This clonotype was seen more than once but under ten times. Its antigen is undetermined. As it was prepared, the TCRbeta library received unique molecular identifiers. A single record per CDR3 protein comes from TCRdb applying MiXCR to the PCR reads. The sample records 300,000 to 400,000 distinct CDR3 sequences, around 15% being singletons. This receptor was taken from a male patient aged 2-15 years who had a stem cell transplant for acute lymphoblastic leukemia, so the T cells may come from the graft donor. The sample consisted of PBMCs, mostly from graft donor cells, taken 360 days after TCRalphabeta/CD19-depleted stem cell transplant.

The CDR3 reads CASSPAGTYYNEQFF. For the CDR3, the DNA is TGTGCCAGCAGTCCGGCGGGGACCTATTACAATGAGCAGTTCTTC. This rearrangement joins TRBV28 to TRBJ2-1, with D possibly TRBD2 on 6 matching bases. The CDR3 loop spans 15 amino acids. V was pared by 5 bases and J by 4 bases, with 15 bases between. The germline V gene has CDR1 MDHEN and CDR2 SYDVKM.